This passage covers 24 T cell receptor beta chains from one sample sequenced in a study of blood T cells in healthy people across ages. Then a second PCR, running about 6 to 12 cycles, was carried out with a sample-barcoded 5' primer and a J-beta primer mix. TCRdb re-called the 5' RACE reads through MiXCR, storing one row per CDR3 protein. The table lists about 620,000 distinct CDR3 sequences, around a fifth of them singletons. The sequenced sample was blood. All receptors derive from a man aged 65-85 years in good health.

The chain combines TRBV14 with TRBJ2-5, with D perhaps matching TRBD1 (5 bases). The J call may be wrong; the DNA end is better matched by TRBJ2-7. Germline V gives CDR1 SGHDN, CDR2 FVKESK. The CDR3 runs 14 residues. CDR3 region: CASSQGQIWYEQYV. The CDR3 DNA sequence: TGTGCCAGCAGCCAGGGGCAAATTTGGTACGAGCAGTACGTC.

CDR3 residues: CASSLVGDGTGELFF. CDR3 coding DNA: TGTGCCAGCAGTTTAGTAGGGGATGGCACCGGGGAGCTGTTTTTT. The rearrangement uses TRBV12-3 or TRBV12-4 and TRBJ2-2, with D perhaps TRBD1 (5 bases). The CDR3 spans 15 residues. The V end was cut by 1 base, the J end by 4 bases, with 10 bases between.

The genes are TRBV5-1 and TRBJ2-1, with 7 bases aligning to TRBD2. The V gene's germline CDR1 is SGHRS and CDR2 YFSETQ. CDR3 length equals 16 residues. Trimming removed 4 bases from V and 0 bases from J; junction bases left unmatched: 7. The CDR3 reads CASSISGVSSYNEQFF. For the CDR3, the DNA is TGCGCCAGCAGCATCAGCGGGGTTAGCTCCTACAATGAGCAGTTCTTC.

A word on this clonotype: At one boundary the junction diverges from the germline segment, which might be a read error. The genes are TRBV6-5 and TRBJ2-1; the D is unclear. The CDR3 is 10 amino acids. In germline, CDR1 is MNHEY, CDR2 SVGAGI. CDR3 in amino acids: CASSPLIQLF. The CDR3, as DNA: TGTGCCAGCAGTCCGCTCATACAGCTCTTC.

The chain carries TRBV2 and TRBJ2-3; TRBD1 matches 7 bases. Germline CDR1 reads SNHLY; CDR2 reads FYNNEI. Unmatched junction bases numbered 4, after V lost 0 bases and J lost 10 bases. This CDR3 is 13 amino acids long. This chain's CDR3 is CASSEARGQSQYF. The CDR3 DNA is TGTGCCAGCAGTGAAGCTAGGGGACAGTCGCAGTATTTT. Complete variable domain (other parts from reference TRBV2 and TRBJ2-3): EPEVTQTPSHQVTQMGQEVILRCVPISNHLYFYWYRQILGQKVEFLVSFYNNEISEKSEIFDDQFSVERPDGSNFTLKIRSTKLEDSAMYFCASSEARGQSQYFGPGTRLTVL.

The chain carries TRBV5-1 and TRBJ1-1; D is perhaps TRBD1 (6 bases). V lost 1 base, J lost 5 bases, and 15 bases lay in between. Germline V gene lookup returns CDR1 SGHRS and CDR2 YFSETQ. CDR3 length: 15 amino acids. CDR3 loop: CASSLPDRSVTEAFF. DNA for the CDR3: TGCGCCAGCAGCTTGCCCGACAGGAGTGTAACTGAAGCTTTCTTT.

The chain couples TRBV10-3 to TRBJ2-1; 7 bases agree with TRBD1. After removal of 10 bases from V and 5 bases from J, the junction contained 8 bases not matched to a gene. From germline, CDR1 is ENHRY and CDR2 SYGVKD. The CDR3 is 13 amino acids. In DNA form, the CDR3 reads TGTGCCACAACCAGGGGGTCGGACAATGAGCAGTTCTTC. Translating it yields CATTRGSDNEQFF.

This clonotype has a count of ten or more. CDR3 coding DNA: TGTGCCAGCAGACCCGGACAGGGGGGGACCGGGGAGCTGTTTTTT. As protein: CASRPGQGGTGELFF. This rearrangement joins TRBV7-2 to TRBJ2-2; TRBD1 agrees at 10 bases. There are 15 residues in the CDR3. With V trimmed by 6 bases and J by 5 bases, 6 bases remained unmatched. Germline V gene data show CDR1 as SGHTA and CDR2 as FQGNSA.

The CDR3 bases are TGTGCCAGCAGCACTCGAGGGGCTGGGACCTACAATGAGCAGTTCTTC. It codes for CASSTRGAGTYNEQFF. This chain joins TRBV7-2 and TRBJ2-1; TRBD1 or TRBD2 may be the D gene (5 bases each). Germline loops: CDR1 SGHTA, CDR2 FQGNSA. With 5 bases removed from V and 2 bases from J, the gap between germline ends came to 16 bases. The CDR3 is made up of 16 amino acids.

This clonotype occurred a few times. CDR3 in amino acids: CASSFSTDSYEQYF. CDR3 sequence (DNA): TGTGCCAGCAGCTTCTCGACCGACTCCTACGAGCAGTACTTC. The chain has TRBV7-9 and TRBJ2-7; D unclear. The CDR3 consists of 14 residues. CDR1 and CDR2 from the germline V gene are SEHNR and FQNEAQ (reference sequence). Trimming removed 3 bases at V and 0 bases at J, with 9 bases between.

The CDR3 bases are TGTGCCAGCAGCTCCCCCCTAGCGGGAGTGCACAATGAGCAGTTCTTC. It yields the protein CASSSPLAGVHNEQFF. This chain uses TRBV7-9 with TRBJ2-1, with 10 positions matching TRBD2. The CDR3 runs 16 residues. Germline CDR1 SEHNR, CDR2 FQNEAQ (reference sequence). With 4 bases clipped from V and 5 bases from J, the junction kept 8 bases outside the gene matches. The complete variable domain, with remaining parts taken from reference TRBV7-9 and TRBJ2-1, reads DTGVSQNPRHKITKRGQNVTFRCDPISEHNRLYWYRQTLGQGPEFLTYFQNEAQLEKSRLLSDRFSAERPKGSFSTLEIQRTEQGDSAMYLCASSSPLAGVHNEQFFGPGTRLTVL.

In this sample, this clonotype turned up many times. The chain joins TRBV19 to TRBJ1-1; D is perhaps TRBD1 (5 bases). Deletions cut 4 bases from V and 6 bases from J, with 15 bases between. CDR1 LNHDA and CDR2 SQIVND come from the germline V gene (reference sequence). This CDR3 has 14 residues. CDR3 protein: CASSSTGLGAEAFF. CDR3 in DNA: TGTGCCAGTAGTAGTACAGGTTTGGGAGCTGAAGCTTTCTTT.

The chain is built from TRBV6-6 and TRBJ1-6, with 11 bases matching TRBD1. Germline lookup yields CDR1 MNHNY and CDR2 SVGAGI (reference sequence). V lost 7 bases and J lost 5; bases outside the gene matches: 7. The CDR3 runs to 16 residues. The DNA of the CDR3 is TGTGCCAGCACGGGGACAGGGGGAACCAATAATTCACCCCTCCACTTT. Its translation is CASTGTGGTNNSPLHF.

DNA for the CDR3: TGTGCCAGCAGCCAAGGGACTAATACCTACGAGCAGTACTTC. Protein: CASSQGTNTYEQYF. The V and J genes are TRBV3-1 and TRBJ2-7, with D perhaps TRBD2 (6 bases). Germline V gene sequence: CDR1 LGHDT, CDR2 YNNKEL (reference sequence). V was cut by 1 base and J by 2 bases, with 9 bases left in between. The CDR3 contains 14 residues.

The genes are TRBV14 and TRBJ2-7; D remains ambiguous. V was cut by 1 base and J by 2 bases, with 6 bases left in between. The CDR3 loop spans 13 amino acids. The germline V gene encodes CDR1 SGHDN and CDR2 FVKESK. The CDR3 DNA follows: TGTGCCAGCAGCCAAGTAACAGCCTACGAGCAGTACTTC. Protein: CASSQVTAYEQYF.

To note about this clonotype: Possible read error: a much larger clone is one base away. The chain is built from TRBV2 and TRBJ2-1; D may match TRBD1 or TRBD2 (6 bases each). This CDR3 contains 12 residues. The germline gives CDR1 SNHLY, CDR2 FYNNEI. DNA of the CDR3: TGTGCCGGCAAGGAGCCGGGGGCGAACGTGCTCTTC. It encodes CAGKEPGANVLF.

The rearrangement uses TRBV27 and TRBJ2-1; TRBD2 matches at 9 bases. The germline V gene has CDR1 MNHEY and CDR2 SMNVEV (reference sequence). CDR3 size: 14 residues. This chain's CDR3 is CASGREGVYNEQFF. As DNA, the CDR3 is TGTGCTTCCGGGCGGGAGGGGGTATACAATGAGCAGTTCTTC.

The table lists this clonotype with a few counts. The V call is TRBV18, the J call TRBJ2-7; 11 bases map to TRBD2. CDR1 and CDR2 from the germline V gene are KGHSH and LQKENI. V lost 8 bases and J lost 5; bases outside the gene matches: 20. The CDR3 is 18 amino acids. Here the CDR3 reads CASTGPGRGTSGSNEQYF. CDR3 sequence (DNA): TGTGCCAGCACAGGTCCGGGACGGGGAACTAGCGGGAGCAACGAGCAGTACTTC.

The chain is built from TRBV28 and TRBJ2-5; 15 bases are a match to TRBD2. The assigned J gene may be wrong: the sequence end matches TRBJ2-1 better. The CDR3 has 18 amino acids. CDR1 and CDR2 from the germline V gene are MDHEN and SYDVKM. The chain's CDR3 is CASSLWGLAGGTYNEQFF. CDR3 nucleotides: TGTGCCAGCAGTTTATGGGGACTAGCGGGAGGTACCTACAATGAGCAGTTCTTC.

This clonotype has just a few counts. This rearrangement joins TRBV7-9 to TRBJ2-7, with no clear D. Trimming left V 3 bases short and J 5 bases short, with 11 bases between. The germline V gene encodes CDR1 SEHNR and CDR2 FQNEAQ (reference sequence). The CDR3 totals 13 residues. The CDR3 DNA reads TGTGCCAGCAGCTTCATTCCAGGCCACGAGCAGTACTTC. It encodes CASSFIPGHEQYF.

The V gene is TRBV15, the J gene TRBJ2-7, with TRBD1 matching over 8 bases. This CDR3 region has 15 residues. Germline CDR1 LNHNV, CDR2 YYDKDF (reference sequence). Germline trimming cut 1 base from V and 1 base from J; bases unmatched to any gene: 3. The CDR3 region has the DNA TGTGCCACCAGCAGAGCGCGGACAGGGTCCTACGAGCAGTACTTC. It codes for CATSRARTGSYEQYF. Based on the CDR3 plus reference TRBV15 and TRBJ2-7, the full variable domain is DAMVIQNPRYQVTQFGKPVTLSCSQTLNHNVMYWYQQKSSQAPKLLFHYYDKDFNNEADTPDNFQSRRPNTSFCFLDIRSPGLGDTAMYLCATSRARTGSYEQYFGPGTRLTVT.

The chain links TRBV6-1 to TRBJ2-3, with D possibly being TRBD1 (5 bases). The CDR3 totals 15 residues. V was clipped by 4 bases and J by 3 bases, with 14 bases between them. Per the germline V gene, CDR1 is MNHNS and CDR2 is SASEGT. CDR3 loop: CASSATRAGTDTQYF. The CDR3 nucleotides read TGTGCCAGCAGTGCGACCAGGGCAGGGACAGATACGCAGTATTTT.

This clonotype was seen more than once but under ten times. The chain recombines TRBV20-1 with TRBJ2-3; 11 positions match TRBD1. Germline loops: CDR1 DFQATT, CDR2 SNEGSKA (reference sequence). CDR3 length: 13 amino acids. Germline trimming cut 5 bases from V and 6 bases from J; bases unmatched to any gene: 4. CDR3 in amino acids: CSAGTGGRDTQYF. The CDR3 nucleotides read TGCAGTGCTGGGACAGGGGGAAGGGATACGCAGTATTTT.

This clonotype occurred once. CDR3 loop: CASSYSTMGHAEAFF. CDR3 in DNA: TGTGCCAGCAGTTACTCAACGATGGGGCACGCTGAAGCTTTCTTT. The V call is TRBV6-5, the J call TRBJ1-1, with D possibly matching TRBD1 (5 bases). Deletions cut 0 bases from V and 6 bases from J, with 14 bases between. Germline loops: CDR1 MNHEY, CDR2 SVGAGI. CDR3 length: 15 amino acids.